These 29 T cell receptor beta chains were sequenced from one sample in a study of shared clonotypes between healthy human individuals. The table came from immunoSEQ multiplex PCR; TCRdb's copy has only in-frame clones and leaves some out. The table shows over 2 million clones, with 95% occurring only once. The sample was naive CD4+ T cells sorted from blood. Subset meaning: CD45RA+ positively selected. The receptors were sampled from a man younger than 35 in good health.

The CDR3 sequence: CASSTQNQPQHF. The CDR3 DNA follows: TGTGCCAGCAGTACTCAAAATCAGCCCCAGCATTTT. V gene TRBV28 combines with J gene TRBJ1-5; D is ambiguous. Germline CDR1 is MDHEN and CDR2 is SYDVKM. The CDR3 covers 12 residues. Between the trimmed V and J ends, which lost 5 bases and 4 bases, there was a span of 6 bases.

The chain carries TRBV27 and TRBJ2-3; weak D call: TRBD2 (6 bases). Deletions cut 2 bases from V and 1 base from J, with 10 bases between. Germline V gene lookup returns CDR1 MNHEY and CDR2 SMNVEV (reference sequence). This CDR3 is built from 15 residues. The CDR3 DNA reads TGTGCCAGCAGTTTAGCGGGATTAGGCACAGATACGCAGTATTTT. Amino acid sequence: CASSLAGLGTDTQYF.

This chain uses TRBV11-2 with TRBJ2-7; no firm D call. In germline, CDR1 is SGHAT, CDR2 FQNNGV. The CDR3 consists of 16 residues. V lost 0 bases to trimming and J lost 0 bases, with 12 bases between them. CDR3 sequence reads: CASSLELGRSSYEQYF. As DNA, the CDR3 is TGTGCCAGCAGCTTAGAGCTTGGGCGGTCCTCCTACGAGCAGTACTTC.

This chain joins TRBV18 and TRBJ2-5; D not certain. Trimming removed 1 base from V and 5 bases from J, with 11 bases in between. Germline V gene sequence: CDR1 KGHSH, CDR2 LQKENI. The CDR3 loop spans 14 amino acids. CDR3 region: CASSPLKGPETQYF. CDR3 DNA sequence: TGTGCCAGCTCACCACTAAAGGGCCCGGAGACCCAGTACTTC. The variable domain in full, completed from reference TRBV18 and TRBJ2-5, reads NAGVMQNPRHLVRRRGQEARLRCSPMKGHSHVYWYRQLPEEGLKFMVYLQKENIIDESGMPKERFSAEFPKEGPSILRIQQVVRGDSAAYFCASSPLKGPETQYFGPGTRLLVL.

This chain connects TRBV10-2 to TRBJ1-6; D unclear. V gave up 0 bases and J gave up 6 bases, with 9 bases separating them. Per the germline V gene, CDR1 is WSHSY and CDR2 is SAAADI. The CDR3 spans 15 residues. The CDR3 protein is CASSESGGGNSPLHF. The DNA of the CDR3 is TGCGCCAGCAGTGAGTCGGGTGGAGGTAATTCACCCCTCCACTTT.

The chain is built from TRBV6-5 and TRBJ2-1, with D possibly matching TRBD1 (5 bases). The CDR3 is 15 residues long. Germline V lookup: CDR1 MNHEY, CDR2 SVGAGI. V gave up 0 bases and J gave up 9 bases, with 15 bases separating them. The CDR3 region is CASSYSTRAKGEQFF. The CDR3 region has the DNA TGTGCCAGCAGTTACTCGACCAGGGCCAAGGGTGAGCAGTTCTTC.

This chain uses TRBV30 with TRBJ1-3; 7 bases match TRBD1. CDR1 and CDR2 (germline): GTSNPN, SVGIG (reference sequence). Losses at the gene ends were 2 bases for V and 0 bases for J; bases not matched to a gene: 4. The CDR3 has 15 residues. The CDR3 protein is CAWSTTGTSGNTIYF. The CDR3 nucleotides read TGTGCCTGGAGTACGACAGGGACCTCTGGAAACACCATATATTTT.

CDR3 loop: CASQSVTYEQYF. CDR3 DNA: TGTGCCAGCCAGTCGGTTACCTACGAGCAGTACTTC. The V gene is TRBV6-5, the J gene TRBJ2-7; D gene uncertain. The germline V and J ends were trimmed by 8 bases and 2 bases, with 10 bases remaining between them. The CDR3 is 12 residues long. CDR1 and CDR2 (germline): MNHEY, SVGAGI.

This clone came up many times. The gene calls are TRBV19 and TRBJ1-6, with no clear D. Germline loops: CDR1 LNHDA, CDR2 SQIVND (reference sequence). The CDR3 has 13 residues. V was pared by 8 bases and J by 10 bases, with 15 bases between. CDR3 coding DNA: TGTGCCAGTCGAATGGGGTACGGGTCACCCCTCCACTTT. This translates into CASRMGYGSPLHF. Based on the CDR3 plus reference TRBV19 and TRBJ1-6, the full variable domain is DGGITQSPKYLFRKEGQNVTLSCEQNLNHDAMYWYRQDPGQGLRLIYYSQIVNDFQKGDIAEGYSVSREKKESFPLTVTSAQKNPTAFYLCASRMGYGSPLHFGNGTRLTVT.

In DNA form, the CDR3 reads TGTGCCAGCTCCTCGACAGGACCGAACACTGAAGCTTTCTTT. Protein product: CASSSTGPNTEAFF. This chain links TRBV18 with TRBJ1-1; maybe TRBD1 (6 bases). This CDR3 region has 14 residues. The V gene's germline CDR1 is KGHSH and CDR2 LQKENI. Trimming removed 6 bases at V and 1 base at J, with 12 bases between.

This clone came up once. V is TRBV6-5 and J is TRBJ1-2; D remains unclear. CDR1 is MNHEY and CDR2 is SVGAGI in the germline V gene. With 4 bases removed from V and 0 bases from J, the gap between germline ends came to 15 bases. CDR3 length: 16 residues. This CDR3 reads CASSSFSSLTNYGYTF. CDR3 DNA sequence: TGTGCCAGCAGTTCCTTCAGCTCTCTTACTAACTATGGCTACACCTTC.

The chain has TRBV2 and TRBJ2-4, with D possibly matching TRBD2 (6 bases). The CDR3 runs 14 residues. CDR1 and CDR2 (germline): SNHLY, FYNNEI. V shed 8 bases and J shed 8 bases, with 19 bases lying between them. CDR3 amino acids: CASSRYGGTDIQYF. The CDR3 DNA sequence: TGTGCCAGCTCCCGATACGGGGGTACGGACATTCAGTACTTC.

The chain links TRBV19 to TRBJ2-5; 8 nucleotides agree with TRBD1. V gave up 7 bases and J gave up 4 bases; unmatched junction bases: 2. The CDR3 contains 12 residues. Germline V gene data show CDR1 as LNHDA and CDR2 as SQIVND (reference sequence). CDR3 protein: CASKDRGETQYF. The CDR3 bases are TGTGCCAGTAAAGACAGGGGAGAGACCCAGTACTTC.

The chain employs TRBV15 and TRBJ1-6; D remains unclear. Trimming stripped 4 bases from V and 5 bases from J, with 12 bases between. Germline CDR1 LNHNV, CDR2 YYDKDF (reference sequence). This CDR3 region has 15 residues. CDR3 amino acids: CATSILDGNNSPLHF. The CDR3 DNA follows: TGTGCCACCAGCATACTGGACGGGAATAATTCACCCCTCCACTTT.

The CDR3 region is CASSLGHKDSPLHF. CDR3 nucleotides: TGTGCCAGCAGTTTGGGACATAAGGATTCACCCCTCCACTTT. The V gene is TRBV2, the J gene TRBJ1-6; possible D gene TRBD1, 6 bases. This CDR3 region has 14 residues. Germline values: CDR1 SNHLY, CDR2 FYNNEI. V lost 5 bases, J lost 8 bases, and 13 bases lay in between.

This chain joins TRBV5-4 and TRBJ2-3; TRBD2 aligns across 9 bases. Losses at the gene ends were 1 base for V and 4 bases for J; bases not matched to a gene: 7. The CDR3 runs 16 residues. Germline V gene data show CDR1 as SGHNT and CDR2 as YYREEE (reference sequence). The CDR3 nucleotides are TGTGCCAGCAGCTTGTATCTTAGCGGGAGCGCAGATACGCAGTATTTT. It encodes CASSLYLSGSADTQYF.

This chain connects TRBV5-4 to TRBJ2-3; a possible D gene is TRBD1 (6 bases). There are 18 residues in the CDR3. Germline CDR1 is SGHNT and CDR2 is YYREEE (reference sequence). V was trimmed by 4 bases and J by 0 bases, leaving 21 bases between them. The CDR3 bases are TGTGCCAGCAGCGGTACAGGATGGGGGCCCACTAGCACAGATACGCAGTATTTT. Translation: CASSGTGWGPTSTDTQYF.

This rearrangement joins TRBV12-5 to TRBJ2-7; TRBD1 or TRBD2 may be the D gene (6 bases each). Germline V gives CDR1 LGHNT, CDR2 FRNRAP. This CDR3 comprises 16 residues. Trimming left V 7 bases short and J 0 bases short, with 19 bases between. CDR3 nucleotide sequence: TGTGCTAGTGCCGCGCACCAGGGGAGGAACTCCTACGAGCAGTACTTC. It specifies CASAAHQGRNSYEQYF.

The rearrangement uses TRBV6-5 and TRBJ2-1, with TRBD2 matching over 9 bases. After removal of 6 bases from V and 4 bases from J, the junction contained 7 bases not matched to a gene. Germline-derived CDR1 and CDR2 are MNHEY and SVGAGI. There are 15 residues in the CDR3. In DNA, the CDR3 is TGTGCCAGCAGCATAACTAGCGGGCAGTACAATGAGCAGTTCTTC. It translates to CASSITSGQYNEQFF.

The V gene is TRBV4-1, the J gene TRBJ2-2, with TRBD2 matching over 7 bases. After removal of 0 bases from V and 5 bases from J, the junction contained 9 bases not matched to a gene. The CDR3 totals 17 residues. Per the germline V gene, CDR1 is MGHRA and CDR2 is YSYEKL. CDR3 sequence reads: CASSQDPGARGTGELFF. The CDR3 DNA follows: TGCGCCAGCAGCCAAGATCCCGGGGCGCGGGGGACCGGGGAGCTGTTTTTT.

V and J are TRBV12-5 and TRBJ1-2; 7 nucleotides line up with TRBD1. The trim removed 6 bases at V and 6 bases at J, leaving 7 bases unmatched. This CDR3 contains 13 residues. From germline, CDR1 is LGHNT and CDR2 FRNRAP. The CDR3, as DNA: TGTGCTAGTGGGACAGGGACGGTTAATGGCTACACCTTC. Translation: CASGTGTVNGYTF.

This rearrangement joins TRBV5-6 to TRBJ1-5, with TRBD1 matching over 8 bases. V gave up 4 bases and J gave up 0 bases; unmatched junction bases: 3. CDR1 is SGHDT and CDR2 is YYEEEE in the germline V gene. The CDR3 has 15 amino acids. The CDR3 loop reads CASSRTGTSNQPQHF. CDR3 coding DNA: TGTGCCAGCAGCCGGACAGGGACTAGCAATCAGCCCCAGCATTTT. Using reference TRBV5-6 and TRBJ1-5 for the parts outside the CDR3, the full variable domain is DAGVTQSPTHLIKTRGQQVTLRCSPKSGHDTVSWYQQALGQGPQFIFQYYEEEERQRGNFPDRFSGHQFPNYSSELNVNALLLGDSALYLCASSRTGTSNQPQHFGDGTRLSIL.

CDR3 loop: CASIRNPNSPLHF. In DNA, the CDR3 is TGTGCCAGCATAAGGAACCCGAATTCACCCCTCCACTTT. The V and J genes are TRBV2 and TRBJ1-6, with D unresolved. Trimming took 7 bases from V and 7 from J, leaving 11 bases between them. Looked up from germline, CDR1 is SNHLY and CDR2 is FYNNEI. The CDR3 covers 13 residues.

The V call is TRBV30, the J call TRBJ2-4, with TRBD2 matching over 14 bases. The CDR3 length is 13 residues. The V gene end was trimmed by 3 bases and the J gene end by 12 bases; junction bases not matched to a gene: 4. Germline CDR1 and CDR2: GTSNPN and SVGIG (reference sequence). The CDR3 spells CAWRGLAGEAQYF. The CDR3 DNA follows: TGTGCCTGGAGGGGACTAGCGGGAGAAGCTCAGTACTTC.

In DNA, the CDR3 is TGCGCCAGCAGCTTAGGACCGTCCCGGGGCACGGGCACGCAGTATTTT. Its translation: CASSLGPSRGTGTQYF. The gene calls are TRBV5-1 and TRBJ2-3; TRBD1 or TRBD2 may be the D gene (5 bases each). The ends were cut back, 2 bases at V and 9 bases at J, with 22 bases in the middle. The CDR3 spans 16 residues. The V gene's germline CDR1 is SGHRS and CDR2 YFSETQ.

The chain joins TRBV4-1 to TRBJ1-6, with a weak D call TRBD1 (5 bases). Trimming shortened V by 0 bases and J by 7 bases, and 10 bases separated the two germline ends. The CDR3 totals 15 residues. Germline lookup yields CDR1 MGHRA and CDR2 YSYEKL. As DNA, the CDR3 is TGCGCCAGCAGCCAAGATGAAGGGGAAAATTCACCCCTCCACTTT. This gives the protein CASSQDEGENSPLHF.

V is TRBV5-1 and J is TRBJ2-7, with D perhaps TRBD2 (6 bases). The germline V gene has CDR1 SGHRS and CDR2 YFSETQ. The CDR3 contains 15 residues. Trimming cost V 2 bases and J 2 bases, with 14 bases left between them. The CDR3 sequence is CASSFGASDTYEQYF. In DNA, the CDR3 is TGCGCCAGCAGCTTTGGGGCTAGCGACACCTACGAGCAGTACTTC.

J is TRBJ2-6 and V is TRBV30, with D unclear. Germline CDR1 and CDR2: GTSNPN and SVGIG (reference sequence). Trimming left V 3 bases short and J 1 base short, with 19 bases between. The CDR3 extends over 18 amino acids. DNA for the CDR3: TGTGCCTGGAGAGAAAAAAAGGGCAGCATTTCTGGGGCCAACGTCCTGACTTTC. This codes for CAWREKKGSISGANVLTF.

V usage is TRBV2 and J usage is TRBJ2-5; 9 bases are shared with TRBD1. From germline, CDR1 is SNHLY and CDR2 FYNNEI. The CDR3 consists of 14 residues. V lost 6 bases, J lost 2 bases, and 4 bases stayed unmatched. The CDR3 is CASRPTGGQETQYF. In DNA form, the CDR3 reads TGTGCCAGCAGGCCGACAGGGGGGCAAGAGACCCAGTACTTC.